This T cell receptor beta chain was obtained from a study of blood T cells in healthy people across ages (dated by TCRdb to between 2014 and 2017). For the study in its entirety: In model experiments, roughly one uniquely barcoded TCR beta cDNA molecule per two T cells was captured by template switching. Using the same blood draw, the study looked at two additional independent replicas of 1 million unique cDNA reads for two donors, one aged 18 to 30 and the other aged 80 or older. Four age groups were formed from the donors: young (average 16 years), middle-aged (approximately 40), aged (around 68) and long-lived (82). The study measured age-related changes in TCR beta repertoire diversity using deep sequencing normalized with unique cDNA molecular identifiers. To avoid experimental bias, donors of different ages were spread randomly across the sequencing lanes.

In this sample, this clonotype turned up many times. The antigen it binds to is not known. No much larger clone exists at a distance of one base, and base qualities are not known. The approximately 39 donors, aged about 6 to 95 years, were systemically healthy Caucasian individuals from Russia. About 9.8 milliliters of peripheral blood were drawn from each donor into EDTA-treated Vacutainer tubes. PBMCs were isolated by Ficoll-Paque density-gradient centrifugation, with at least 6 million obtained per sample. Trizol reagent was used to extract total RNA from the PBMCs, yielding at least 6 micrograms per sample. For every donor, an aliquot of PBMCs went through flow cytometry to measure the percentages of naive CD45RAhigh/CD27high T cells. The method was 5' RACE. The instrument was an Illumina HiSeq 2500. A second PCR of about 6 to 12 cycles was run with a J-beta primer mix and a sample-barcoded 5' primer. Each TCR beta cDNA molecule received a unique molecular identifier from a template-switch 5' adaptor carrying 12 random nucleotides. Each sample yielded at least 2.5 million CDR3-containing paired-end reads. First-strand cDNA synthesis was performed from all RNA using the Mint cDNA synthesis kit, with priming by a TRBC-specific oligonucleotide. After uracil-DNA glycosylase treatment, a first 18-cycle PCR used universal primers M1SS and BC2_uni_R on all cDNA. For the original study's pipeline: For normalization, 1 million high-quality reads, each with a distinct molecular identifier, were randomly selected from each sample. Reads sharing molecular identifiers were discarded rather than binned into consensus sequences. MiTCR, set to a Q25 quality threshold and the strictest error-elimination algorithm, was used for CDR3 identification, clonotype clustering and error correction. A nonparametric unseen species model using Euler transformation provided a lower-bound estimate of total TCR beta diversity. TCRdb trimmed the raw reads at Q25, called clones with MiXCR and kept productive beta chains. When rows share a CDR3 protein, they turn into one entry using the most common DNA and genes. What appears here as the V and J calls and clone size reflects TCRdb's work, not the paper's. The sample yields about 800,000 distinct CDR3 sequences; 46% were counted once. The top ten clonotypes cover around a sixth of the sample.

V is reduced by 0 bases and J by 2 bases, leaving a spacing of 11 bases between them. According to the germline V gene, CDR1 reads SQVTM and CDR2 reads ANQGSEA. From the cysteine up to the phenylalanine, the CDR3 has a length of 14 residues. Only the CDR3 DNA stays, 42 bases, in frame from base 1. On the study overall, not on this receptor specifically: As age increased, observed TCR beta diversity per million T cells dropped in a roughly linear way, and a significant reduction was already evident by age around 41. Donor CMV infection status was unknown, potentially confounding age-related changes in expanded clonotypes. Estimates of total diversity based on one million sequenced T cells were considered lower bounds and underestimates. There was a strong correlation between observed TCR beta diversity and the percentage of naive T cells measured by flow cytometry. Because profiling used bulk unsorted PBMCs, naive and antigen-experienced compartments could not be compared conclusively. The long-lived group showed more naive CD4+ T cells, fewer expanded clones and increased TCR diversity than the aged group, suggesting age selection.

The material sequenced was blood. This sequence was found in a man of 80 years or more in good health. This chain joins TRBV29-1 to TRBJ2-7; no D segment can be confidently identified. This receptor carries the CDR3 CSVEDSRVAYEQYF. The DNA sequence is TGCAGCGTTGAAGATTCGCGAGTTGCCTACGAGCAGTACTTC.